This T cell receptor (beta chain) was found in a study of CD8+ T cells in alopecia areata. Whole-study context: Oral tofacitinib, 5 to 10 mg twice daily, was given in an open-label trial. For 6 to 18 months, tofacitinib was taken, and 6 months off drug followed.

General study findings and limits: Resident alphabeta T cells of normal skin are also sequenced in scalp samples. Normal scalp showed lower clonality than lesional scalp, especially alopecia totalis/universalis.

RNA was isolated and reverse transcribed to cDNA, the sequencing template. Some clones are missing from TCRdb's copy, which holds only in-frame ones; the method was immunoSEQ multiplex PCR. The table lists 9,500 to 15,000 clones, about three fifths of them singletons. The CDR3 consists of 17 residues. V dropped 3 bases and J dropped 6; count of bases not matched to a gene: 13. CDR1 is SGHVS, CDR2 FQNEAQ, per germline. Alopecia areata patients provided lesional scalp punch biopsies and peripheral blood, both collected for the study. Worth noting for this clone: Its cognate antigen is unknown.

Source material: skin. This receptor was identified in a human donor with alopecia areata. This chain connects TRBV7-8 to TRBJ2-2; TRBD1 aligns across 7 bases. CDR3 residues: CASSFVATGRSSGELFF. The DNA for the CDR3 is TGTGCCAGCAGCTTTGTGGCGACAGGGCGTTCATCCGGGGAGCTGTTTTTT.